The table lists the clone carrying this T cell receptor beta chain with a few counts. This record comes from a study of identical twins. Germline values: CDR1 ENHRY, CDR2 SYGVKD. The CDR3 loop spans 18 amino acids. V lost 3 bases to trimming and J lost 2 bases; unmatched junction nucleotides: 11. A single record per CDR3 protein comes from TCRdb applying MiXCR to the 5' RACE reads. The sample carries approximately 220,000 distinct CDR3 sequences, more than 6.5% recorded once. Healthy Caucasians provided all donations. These data were also reused for a study on yellow fever vaccine responses in identical twins.

This TCR was sampled from a woman in her late teens or twenties in good health. The sample consisted of memory (CD45RO+) T cells sorted from blood. The chain joins TRBV10-3 to TRBJ2-3, with TRBD1 matching 10 bases. CDR3 in amino acids: CAISDLKRTGGNTDTQYF. The CDR3 bases are TGTGCCATCAGTGACCTCAAACGGACAGGGGGGAACACAGATACGCAGTATTTT.